This T cell receptor (beta chain) was observed in a study of regulatory dendritic cells for organ transplantation. Concerning this clone itself: Its cognate antigen is unknown.

Study results and limitations: Mature dendritic cells appeared to drive more memory CD8+ clonal expansion than regulatory ones. Resting memory CD8+ T cells held the most alloreactive clonotypes. Naive T cells showed high diversity, memory cells less, memory CD8+ least.

CDR1 LGHNT and CDR2 FRNRAP come from the germline V gene. The CDR3 extends over 15 amino acids. V dropped 5 bases and J dropped 5 bases, with 18 bases sitting between them. Sequencing was performed with immunoSEQ multiplex PCR; in TCRdb, only in-frame clones are kept and a portion is missing. This sample has roughly 35,000 clones, with 85% to 90% found just once. The sequenced material came from naive CD4+ T cells from blood. Subset noted: CD45RA+ naive T cells. The gene calls are TRBV12-5 and TRBJ2-5; D is possibly TRBD1 (6 bases). This sequence was found in a human donor in good health. The CDR3 sequence is CASGQQGIMGETQYF. The CDR3 region has the DNA TGTGCTAGTGGTCAACAGGGAATTATGGGGGAGACCCAGTACTTC.